Following are 10 T cell receptor beta chains from one sample sequenced in a study of blood T cell repertoires in COVID-19. Generated by immunoSEQ multiplex PCR, the TCRdb table keeps only in-frame clones and is missing some. The top ten hold 3.8% of the sample, which has about 100,000 clones, 65% to 90% seen once. Sequenced material: peripheral blood. The receptors were sampled from a man aged 55 to 70 with acute or convalescent COVID-19.

The chain is built from TRBV29-1 and TRBJ1-2; 12 positions agree with TRBD1. Trimming cost V 3 bases and J 5 bases; bases outside gene matches: 4. The CDR3 is made up of 14 amino acids. CDR1 is SQVTM and CDR2 is ANQGSEA in the germline V gene. The CDR3 loop reads CSVDGTGGGYGYTF. The CDR3 DNA is TGCAGCGTTGATGGGACAGGGGGCGGTTATGGCTACACCTTC.

The CDR3 here is CASEIRGGYTF. The CDR3 DNA is TGTGCCAGCGAGATTCGAGGCGGCTACACCTTC. V is TRBV7-2 and J is TRBJ1-2; D is unclear. The CDR3 sequence is 11 residues long. Per germline, CDR1 SGHTA and CDR2 FQGNSA. V lost 8 bases to trimming and J lost 8 bases, with 12 bases between them.

The chain links TRBV30 to TRBJ2-5, with TRBD2 identical over 12 bases. The length of the CDR3 is 13 residues. Germline V gene data show CDR1 as GTSNPN and CDR2 as SVGIG (reference sequence). The trim removed 8 bases at V and 4 bases at J, leaving 5 bases unmatched. CDR3 nucleotides: TGTGCCGTTTCTAGCGGGGGGGCAGAGACCCAGTACTTC. It yields the protein CAVSSGGAETQYF.

V and J are TRBV2 and TRBJ2-7, with a possible D match to TRBD1 (7 bases). With 2 bases removed from V and 0 bases from J, the gap between germline ends came to 8 bases. This CDR3 is built from 14 residues. Germline loops: CDR1 SNHLY, CDR2 FYNNEI. CDR3 sequence reads: CASSEQGGSYEQYF. CDR3 in DNA: TGTGCCAGCAGTGAACAGGGGGGCTCCTACGAGCAGTACTTC.

This clone was recorded a few times. The rearrangement joins TRBV9 to TRBJ2-1, with 7 bases that match TRBD2. In germline, CDR1 is SGDLS, CDR2 YYNGEE. The CDR3 spans 14 residues. Trimming took 3 bases from V and 4 from J; bases not matched to a gene: 4. CDR3 region: CASSGASGYNEQFF. DNA for the CDR3: TGTGCCAGCAGCGGGGCTAGCGGATACAATGAGCAGTTCTTC.

CDR3 sequence: CASSQEARGGTDTQYF. The CDR3 DNA sequence: TGCGCCAGCAGCCAAGAAGCGCGGGGGGGCACAGATACGCAGTATTTT. V usage is TRBV4-3 and J usage is TRBJ2-3; 8 nucleotides agree with TRBD2. Germline V lookup: CDR1 LGHNA, CDR2 YSLEER. With V trimmed by 0 bases and J by 1 base, 3 bases remained unmatched. This CDR3 is built from 16 residues.

This chain joins TRBV7-2 and TRBJ1-5; D not certain. There are 16 residues in the CDR3. The V gene lost 1 base and the J gene lost 0 bases, with 10 bases spanning the gap. From germline, CDR1 is SGHTA and CDR2 FQGNSA. This CDR3 is CASSLGSRNSNQPQHF. For the CDR3, the DNA is TGTGCCAGCAGCTTAGGGTCCAGGAATAGCAATCAGCCCCAGCATTTT. The complete variable domain, with remaining parts taken from reference TRBV7-2 and TRBJ1-5, reads GAGVSQSPSNKVTEKGKDVELRCDPISGHTALYWYRQSLGQGLEFLIYFQGNSAPDKSGLPSDRFSAERTGGSVSTLTIQRTQQEDSAVYLCASSLGSRNSNQPQHFGDGTRLSIL.

V gene TRBV7-2 combines with J gene TRBJ2-5; 9 bases are a match to TRBD1. Germline CDR1 reads SGHTA; CDR2 reads FQGNSA. The CDR3 runs to 15 residues. Germline trimming cut 5 bases from V and 2 bases from J; bases unmatched to any gene: 6. DNA for the CDR3: TGTGCCAGCAGCCCCCCTGGGACAGGGCAAGAGACCCAGTACTTC. Protein sequence: CASSPPGTGQETQYF.

The rearrangement joins TRBV13 to TRBJ2-2; D perhaps matches TRBD2 (5 bases). The germline V gene has CDR1 PRHDT and CDR2 FYEKMQ (reference sequence). The CDR3 length is 14 residues. V lost 6 bases and J lost 4, with 12 bases in between. The CDR3 DNA sequence: TGTGCCAGCAGAGAAGAAAGCGGCACCGGGGAGCTGTTTTTT. This encodes CASREESGTGELFF.

This chain links TRBV6-5 with TRBJ2-7; 9 bases are shared with TRBD1. Germline V gene lookup returns CDR1 MNHEY and CDR2 SVGAGI. CDR3 length: 14 residues. Trimming removed 6 bases from V and 5 bases from J; junction bases left unmatched: 8. CDR3 loop: CASSLGQGGNEQYF. As DNA, the CDR3 is TGTGCCAGCAGCCTGGGACAGGGTGGCAACGAGCAGTACTTC.